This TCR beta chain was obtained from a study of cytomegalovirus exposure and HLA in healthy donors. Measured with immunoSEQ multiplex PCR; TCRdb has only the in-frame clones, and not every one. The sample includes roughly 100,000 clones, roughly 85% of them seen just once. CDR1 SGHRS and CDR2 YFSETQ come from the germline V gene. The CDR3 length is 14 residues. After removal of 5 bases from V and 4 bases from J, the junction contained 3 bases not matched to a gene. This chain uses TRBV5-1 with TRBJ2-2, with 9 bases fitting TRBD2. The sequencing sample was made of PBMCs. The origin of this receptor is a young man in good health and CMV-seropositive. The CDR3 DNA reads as TGCGCCAGCAGGGCGGGAGGGAGCACCGGGGAGCTGTTTTTT. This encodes CASRAGGSTGELFF.